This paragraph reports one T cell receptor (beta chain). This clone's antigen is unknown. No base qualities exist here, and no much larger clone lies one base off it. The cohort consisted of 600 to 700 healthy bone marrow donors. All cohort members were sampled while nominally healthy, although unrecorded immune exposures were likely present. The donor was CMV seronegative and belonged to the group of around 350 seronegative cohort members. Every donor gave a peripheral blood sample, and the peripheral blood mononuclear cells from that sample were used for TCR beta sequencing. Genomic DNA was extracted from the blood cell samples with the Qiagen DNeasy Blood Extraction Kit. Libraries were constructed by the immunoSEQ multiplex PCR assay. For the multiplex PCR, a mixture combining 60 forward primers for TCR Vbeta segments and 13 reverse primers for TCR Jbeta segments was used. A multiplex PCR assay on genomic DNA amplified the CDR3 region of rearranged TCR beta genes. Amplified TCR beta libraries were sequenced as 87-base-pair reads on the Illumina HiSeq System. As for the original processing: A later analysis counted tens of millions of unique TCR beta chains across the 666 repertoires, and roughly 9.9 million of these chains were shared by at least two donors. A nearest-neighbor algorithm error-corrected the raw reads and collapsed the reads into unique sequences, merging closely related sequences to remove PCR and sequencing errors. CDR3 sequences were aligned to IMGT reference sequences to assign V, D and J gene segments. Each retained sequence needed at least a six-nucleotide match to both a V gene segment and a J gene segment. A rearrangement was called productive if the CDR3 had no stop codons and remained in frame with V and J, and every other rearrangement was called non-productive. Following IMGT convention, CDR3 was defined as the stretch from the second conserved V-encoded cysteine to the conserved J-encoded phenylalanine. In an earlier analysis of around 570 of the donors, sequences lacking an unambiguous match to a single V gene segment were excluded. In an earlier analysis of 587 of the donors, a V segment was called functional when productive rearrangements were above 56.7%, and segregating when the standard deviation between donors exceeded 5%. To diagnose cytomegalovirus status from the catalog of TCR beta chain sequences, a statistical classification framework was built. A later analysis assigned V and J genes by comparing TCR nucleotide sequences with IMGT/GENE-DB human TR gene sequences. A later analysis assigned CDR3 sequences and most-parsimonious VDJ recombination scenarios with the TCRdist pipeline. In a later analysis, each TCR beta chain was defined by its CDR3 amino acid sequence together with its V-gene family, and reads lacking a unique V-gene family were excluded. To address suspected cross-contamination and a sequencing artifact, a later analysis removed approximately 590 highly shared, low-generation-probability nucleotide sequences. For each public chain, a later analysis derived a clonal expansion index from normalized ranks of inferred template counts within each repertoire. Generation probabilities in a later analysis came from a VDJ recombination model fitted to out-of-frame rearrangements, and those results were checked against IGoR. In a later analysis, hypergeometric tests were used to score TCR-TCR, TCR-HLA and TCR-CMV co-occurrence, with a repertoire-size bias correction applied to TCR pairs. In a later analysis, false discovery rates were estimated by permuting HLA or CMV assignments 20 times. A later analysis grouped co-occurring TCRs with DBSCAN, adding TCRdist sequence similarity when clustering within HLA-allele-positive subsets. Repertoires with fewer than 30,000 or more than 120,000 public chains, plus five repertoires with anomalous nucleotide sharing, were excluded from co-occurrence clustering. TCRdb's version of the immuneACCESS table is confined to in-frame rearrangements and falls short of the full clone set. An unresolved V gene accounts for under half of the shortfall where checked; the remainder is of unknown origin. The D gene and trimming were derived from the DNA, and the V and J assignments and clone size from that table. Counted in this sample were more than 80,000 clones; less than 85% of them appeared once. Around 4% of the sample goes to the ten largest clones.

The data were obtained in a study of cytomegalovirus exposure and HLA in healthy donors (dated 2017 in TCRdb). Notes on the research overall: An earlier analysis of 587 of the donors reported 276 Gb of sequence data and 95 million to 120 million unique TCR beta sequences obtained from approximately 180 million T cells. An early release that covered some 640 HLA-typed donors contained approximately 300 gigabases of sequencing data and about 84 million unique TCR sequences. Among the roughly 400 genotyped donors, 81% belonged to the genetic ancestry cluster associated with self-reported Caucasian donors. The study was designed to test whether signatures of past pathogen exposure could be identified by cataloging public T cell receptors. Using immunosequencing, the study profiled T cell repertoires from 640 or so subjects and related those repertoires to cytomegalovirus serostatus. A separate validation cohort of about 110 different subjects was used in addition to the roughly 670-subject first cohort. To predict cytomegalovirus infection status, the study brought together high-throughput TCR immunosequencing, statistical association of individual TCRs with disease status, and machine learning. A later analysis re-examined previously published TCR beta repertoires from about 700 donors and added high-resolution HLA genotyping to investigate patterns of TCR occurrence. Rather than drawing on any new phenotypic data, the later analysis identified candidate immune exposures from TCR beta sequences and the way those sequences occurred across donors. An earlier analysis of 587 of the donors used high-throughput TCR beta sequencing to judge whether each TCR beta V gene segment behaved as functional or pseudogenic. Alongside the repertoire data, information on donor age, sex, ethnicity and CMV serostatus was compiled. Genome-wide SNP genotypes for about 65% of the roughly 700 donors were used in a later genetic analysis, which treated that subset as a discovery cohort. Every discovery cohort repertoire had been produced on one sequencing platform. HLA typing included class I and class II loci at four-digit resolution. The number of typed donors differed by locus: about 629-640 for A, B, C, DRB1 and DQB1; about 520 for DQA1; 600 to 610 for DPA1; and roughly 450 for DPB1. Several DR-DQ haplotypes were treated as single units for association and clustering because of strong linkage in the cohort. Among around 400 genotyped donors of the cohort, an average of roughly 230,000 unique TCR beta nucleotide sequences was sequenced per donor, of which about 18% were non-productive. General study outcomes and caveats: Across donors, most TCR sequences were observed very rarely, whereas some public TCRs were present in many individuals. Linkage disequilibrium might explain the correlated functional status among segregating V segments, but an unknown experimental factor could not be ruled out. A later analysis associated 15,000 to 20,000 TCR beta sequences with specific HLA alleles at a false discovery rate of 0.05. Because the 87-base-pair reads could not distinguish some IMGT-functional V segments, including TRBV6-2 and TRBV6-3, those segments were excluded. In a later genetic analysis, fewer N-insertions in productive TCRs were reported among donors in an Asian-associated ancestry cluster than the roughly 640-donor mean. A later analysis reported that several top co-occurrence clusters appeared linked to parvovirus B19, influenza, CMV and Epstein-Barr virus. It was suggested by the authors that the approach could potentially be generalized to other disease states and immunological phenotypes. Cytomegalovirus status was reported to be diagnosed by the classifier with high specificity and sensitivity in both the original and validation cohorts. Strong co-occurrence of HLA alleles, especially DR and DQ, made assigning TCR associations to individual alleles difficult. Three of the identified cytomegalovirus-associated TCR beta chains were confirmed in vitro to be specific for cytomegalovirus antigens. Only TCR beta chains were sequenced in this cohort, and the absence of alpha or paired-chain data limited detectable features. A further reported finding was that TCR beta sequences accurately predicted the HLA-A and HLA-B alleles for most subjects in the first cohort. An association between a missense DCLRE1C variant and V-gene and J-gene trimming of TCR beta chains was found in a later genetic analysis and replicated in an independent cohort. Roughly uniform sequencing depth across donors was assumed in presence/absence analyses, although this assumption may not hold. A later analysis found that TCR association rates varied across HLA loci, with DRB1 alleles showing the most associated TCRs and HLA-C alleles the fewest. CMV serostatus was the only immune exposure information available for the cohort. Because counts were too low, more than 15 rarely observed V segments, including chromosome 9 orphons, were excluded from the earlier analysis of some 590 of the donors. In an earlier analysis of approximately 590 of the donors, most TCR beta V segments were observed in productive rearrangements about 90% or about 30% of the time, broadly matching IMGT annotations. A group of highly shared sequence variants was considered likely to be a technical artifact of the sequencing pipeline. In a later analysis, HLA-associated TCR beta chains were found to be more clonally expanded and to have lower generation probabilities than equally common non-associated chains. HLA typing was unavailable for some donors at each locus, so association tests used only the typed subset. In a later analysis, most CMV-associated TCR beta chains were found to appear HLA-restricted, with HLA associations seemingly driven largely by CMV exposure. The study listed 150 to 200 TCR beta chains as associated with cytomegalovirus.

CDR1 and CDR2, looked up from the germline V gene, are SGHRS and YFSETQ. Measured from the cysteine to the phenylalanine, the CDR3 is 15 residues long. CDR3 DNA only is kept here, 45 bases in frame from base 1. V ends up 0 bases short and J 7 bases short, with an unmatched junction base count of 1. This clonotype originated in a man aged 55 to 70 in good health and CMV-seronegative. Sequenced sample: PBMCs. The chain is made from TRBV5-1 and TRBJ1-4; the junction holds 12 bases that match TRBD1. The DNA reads TGCGCCAGCAGCTTGGAGGGACAGGGGGCTGAAAAACTGTTTTTT. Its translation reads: CASSLEGQGAEKLFF.